These 28 T cell receptor beta chains share one sample of origin, sequenced in a study of T cells in Graves' hyperthyroidism and ophthalmopathy. What was amplified from RNA transcripts were TCR beta CDR3 regions. Primed by the HTBI set, a first-round RT-PCR was run on the TCR CDR3. TCRdb reprocessed the multiplex PCR reads via MiXCR and lists one record per CDR3 protein. The data hold hundreds of thousands of distinct CDR3 sequences, with 15% to 20% observed a single time. Input material: blood. These receptors all come from a man aged 35 to 55 with Graves' ophthalmopathy.

This sequence joins TRBV19 and TRBJ2-2, with D possibly TRBD2 on 6 matching bases. Germline V gene lookup returns CDR1 LNHDA and CDR2 SQIVND (reference sequence). The CDR3 covers 13 residues. The CDR3 DNA reads as TGTGGGAGCGGGTCTCTCAACACCGGGGAGCTGTTTTTT. It is translated as CGSGSLNTGELFF. The full variable domain, rest sourced from reference TRBV19 and TRBJ2-2, is DGGITQSPKYLFRKEGQNVTLSCEQNLNHDAMYWYRQDPGQGLRLIYYSQIVNDFQKGDIAEGYSVSREKKESFPLTVTSAQKNPTAFYLCGSGSLNTGELFFGEGSRLTVL.

On this clonotype: Germline and junction disagree at one end, which may indicate a read error. The J gene is TRBJ1-2, the V gene TRBV7-8; 8 bases match TRBD1. Germline CDR1 and CDR2: SGHVS and FQNEAQ. The CDR3 covers 16 residues. The CDR3 loop reads CASSLDGTGRIYGYTF. CDR3 nucleotides: TGTGCCAGCAGTTTAGACGGGACAGGAAGAATCTATGGCTACACCTTC.

This clonotype has only a few counts. The J gene is TRBJ2-7, the V gene TRBV19; the match to TRBD2 covers 8 bases. Germline V gene data show CDR1 as LNHDA and CDR2 as SQIVND (reference sequence). After removal of 3 bases from V and 1 base from J, the junction contained 5 bases not matched to a gene. The CDR3 contains 15 residues. As DNA, the CDR3 is TGTGCCAGTAGTATTGGAGCGGGAGAATCCTACGAGCAGTACTTC. Its protein product is CASSIGAGESYEQYF.

This chain uses TRBV7-9 with TRBJ1-4; the match to TRBD1 covers 9 bases. This CDR3 comprises 13 residues. In germline, CDR1 is SEHNR, CDR2 FQNEAQ (reference sequence). V was pared by 4 bases and J by 8 bases, with 2 bases of the junction left unmatched. In nucleotides, the CDR3 is TGTGCCAGCAGCTGGGGGACAGGGGAAAAACTGTTTTTT. This codes for CASSWGTGEKLFF.

This clonotype was seen a few times. The chain combines TRBV5-1 with TRBJ2-4, with D possibly being TRBD1 or TRBD2 (6 bases each). This CDR3 has 19 amino acids. The V gene lost 1 base and the J gene lost 3 bases, with 23 bases spanning the gap. CDR1 SGHRS and CDR2 YFSETQ come from the germline V gene. CDR3 in DNA: TGCGCCAGCAGCTTGCCCTTGACGGGGGCCGGGATAGGCAAAAACATTCAGTACTTC. This gives the protein CASSLPLTGAGIGKNIQYF.

The rearrangement uses TRBV6-1 and TRBJ2-3, with D tentatively TRBD2 (6 bases). V lost 7 bases to trimming and J lost 1 base, with 18 bases between them. Looked up from germline, CDR1 is MNHNS and CDR2 is SASEGT. This CDR3 is 16 amino acids long. The CDR3 loop is CASTEMSSARTDTQYF. CDR3 sequence (DNA): TGTGCCAGCACTGAGATGTCTAGCGCTCGCACAGATACGCAGTATTTT.

Notes on this clonotype: This may come from a read error, since a much larger clone is one base off. V usage is TRBV7-6 and J usage is TRBJ1-6; a weak D match, TRBD1 (6 bases). CDR3 length: 16 residues. Germline CDR1 SGHVS, CDR2 FNYEAQ. Trimming took off 4 bases at V and 7 bases at J, with 17 bases between the two ends. The CDR3 nucleotides are TGTGCCAGCAGCTCAGGAACGGGACAATCAAATTCACCCCTCCACTTT. Its protein is CASSSGTGQSNSPLHF.

In regard to this clonotype: A read error may explain this, as a much larger clone is one base away. This chain uses TRBV6-9 with TRBJ2-1; D ambiguous. V lost 3 bases to trimming and J lost 5 bases, with 11 bases between them. CDR3 length equals 14 residues. The germline gives CDR1 MNHGY, CDR2 SVAAGI. The CDR3: CASSYDVGNNEQFF. CDR3 in DNA: TGTGCCAGCAGTTACGACGTGGGCAACAATGAGCAGTTCTTC.

At least ten counts were recorded for this clonotype. J is TRBJ2-7 and V is TRBV10-1; the D is unclear. Germline V CDR1 and CDR2: WNHNN, SYGVQD (reference sequence). Deletions cut 0 bases from V and 5 bases from J, with 11 bases between. There are 14 residues in the CDR3. The CDR3 nucleotides are TGCGCCAGCAGTGAGTCGGTAAGGTCGGACGAGCAGTACTTC. It codes for CASSESVRSDEQYF.

This clonotype has a handful of counts. This chain links TRBV20-1 with TRBJ2-7; the match to TRBD2 covers 10 bases. The J segment lost 3 bases and the V segment lost 5 bases, leaving 7 bases of the junction unmatched. The CDR3 contains 14 residues. CDR1 and CDR2 from the germline V gene are DFQATT and SNEGSKA (reference sequence). CDR3 protein: CSARRLAGLYEQYF. CDR3 nucleotide sequence: TGCAGTGCTCGGAGACTAGCGGGTCTCTACGAGCAGTACTTC.

This clonotype was observed many times. The CDR3 protein is CASSGTGSSYNEQFF. The DNA for the CDR3 is TGTGCCAGCAGTGGGACAGGGAGCTCCTACAATGAGCAGTTCTTC. The rearrangement links TRBV5-5 to TRBJ2-1, with 9 bases lining up with TRBD1. With 5 bases clipped from V and 0 bases from J, the junction kept 3 bases outside the gene matches. Germline V CDR1 and CDR2: SGHKS, YYEKEE (reference sequence). The CDR3 consists of 15 residues.

This clonotype was seen at least ten times. This chain connects TRBV24-1 to TRBJ2-7; D not resolved. Trimming removed 2 bases from V and 6 bases from J, with 4 bases in between. The CDR3 is 11 amino acids. CDR1 is KGHDR, CDR2 SFDVKD, per germline. Written as DNA, the CDR3 is TGTGCCACCAGTGATTCAGGCGAGCAGTACTTC. Protein product: CATSDSGEQYF.

This clonotype was counted ten times or more. The chain uses TRBV7-2 and TRBJ1-5; D might be TRBD1 (5 bases). Between the trimmed V and J ends, which lost 3 bases and 4 bases, there was a span of 10 bases. The CDR3 runs 14 residues. Germline V lookup: CDR1 SGHTA, CDR2 FQGNSA. This chain's CDR3 is CASSFREGNQPQHF. CDR3 DNA: TGTGCCAGCAGCTTCCGGGAGGGGAATCAGCCCCAGCATTTT. The variable domain in full, with the rest retrieved from reference TRBV7-2 and TRBJ1-5, is GAGVSQSPSNKVTEKGKDVELRCDPISGHTALYWYRQSLGQGLEFLIYFQGNSAPDKSGLPSDRFSAERTGGSVSTLTIQRTQQEDSAVYLCASSFREGNQPQHFGDGTRLSIL.

This clonotype occurred a few times. The rearrangement uses TRBV7-2 and TRBJ2-1; 10 positions match TRBD2. The CDR3 totals 15 residues. The trim removed 2 bases at V and 6 bases at J, leaving 4 bases unmatched. Per the germline V gene, CDR1 is SGHTA and CDR2 is FQGNSA. In nucleotides, the CDR3 is TGTGCCAGCAGCTTAATAGCGGGAGGTAGCAATGAGCAGTTCTTC. Protein sequence: CASSLIAGGSNEQFF.

This clonotype has more than one count but fewer than ten. V gene TRBV3-1 combines with J gene TRBJ1-2, with D unresolved. This CDR3 has 13 residues. Trimming shortened V by 3 bases and J by 4 bases, and 9 bases separated the two germline ends. Germline V gene data show CDR1 as LGHDT and CDR2 as YNNKEL (reference sequence). The CDR3 DNA follows: TGTGCCAGCAGCCAGGGCAGTTCCTATGGCTACACCTTC. It specifies CASSQGSSYGYTF.

J is TRBJ1-1 and V is TRBV27; D is undetermined. In germline, CDR1 is MNHEY, CDR2 SMNVEV (reference sequence). The CDR3 is 15 residues long. Trimming removed 2 bases at V and 2 bases at J, with 12 bases between. The chain's CDR3 is CASSLIGERNTEAFF. The CDR3 DNA follows: TGTGCCAGCAGTTTAATAGGCGAAAGAAACACTGAAGCTTTCTTT.

This clonotype was counted many times. CDR3 sequence: CASRLAGGYNEQFF. CDR3 nucleotide sequence: TGTGCCAGCAGACTAGCGGGAGGGTACAATGAGCAGTTCTTC. V usage is TRBV6-1 and J usage is TRBJ2-1, with 13 bases matching TRBD2. The CDR3 covers 14 residues. V shed 6 bases and J 4 bases; nucleotides not matched to a gene: 0. CDR1 is MNHNS and CDR2 is SASEGT in the germline V gene.

J is TRBJ2-1 and V is TRBV2, with 11 bases that match TRBD2. This CDR3 contains 15 residues. With V trimmed by 6 bases and J by 8 bases, 9 bases remained unmatched. Germline loops: CDR1 SNHLY, CDR2 FYNNEI. CDR3 protein: CASRVVAGGPYEQFF. CDR3 coding DNA: TGTGCCAGCAGAGTAGTAGCGGGAGGGCCCTATGAGCAGTTCTTC.

This clonotype showed up many times. V is TRBV12-3 or TRBV12-4 and J is TRBJ2-6; 7 bases are shared with TRBD1. J gave up 4 bases and V 4 bases, and 4 bases lay outside the gene matches. CDR3 size: 15 residues. The CDR3 here is CASSSQGSGANVLTF. CDR3 nucleotide sequence: TGTGCCAGCAGTTCACAGGGGTCCGGGGCCAACGTCCTGACTTTC.

This clonotype was seen a handful of times. CDR3 DNA sequence: TGCGCCAGCAGCTTACTGGAAAATTCACCCCTCCACTTT. Its protein is CASSLLENSPLHF. The V and J genes are TRBV5-1 and TRBJ1-6; D remains unclear. The ends were cut back, 2 bases at V and 7 bases at J, with 7 bases in the middle. The CDR3 extends over 13 amino acids. CDR1 and CDR2 from the germline V gene are SGHRS and YFSETQ.

The rearrangement uses TRBV11-2 and TRBJ2-7, with 9 positions matching TRBD1. This CDR3 has 15 amino acids. CDR1 and CDR2 from the germline V gene are SGHAT and FQNNGV. V was pared by 5 bases and J by 0 bases, with 5 bases of the junction left unmatched. The CDR3 protein is CASSLQGAASYEQYF. CDR3 nucleotide sequence: TGTGCCAGCAGCCTACAGGGGGCCGCCTCCTACGAGCAGTACTTC.

In the case of this clonotype: One end of the junction varies from germline; a read error may be responsible. The genes are TRBV9 and TRBJ1-1; weak D call: TRBD1 (6 bases). This CDR3 is 14 amino acids long. Germline values: CDR1 SGDLS, CDR2 YYNGEE. The CDR3 DNA is TGTGTCAGCAGCGGCAGGGGCGGGGGGACTGAAGCTTTCTTT. Protein product: CVSSGRGGGTEAFF.

In this sample, this clonotype turned up a few times. V is TRBV10-3 and J is TRBJ2-1; 9 bases map to TRBD2. The CDR3 runs 15 residues. V shed 10 bases and J 7 bases; nucleotides not matched to a gene: 14. The germline V gene has CDR1 ENHRY and CDR2 SYGVKD. The CDR3 protein is CASRTAAGGINEQFF. Written as DNA, the CDR3 is TGTGCCAGCCGGACTGCTGCGGGGGGGATTAATGAGCAGTTCTTC.

This clonotype has a handful of counts. The chain couples TRBV27 to TRBJ2-3; D is possibly TRBD1 (6 bases). This CDR3 comprises 12 residues. CDR1 MNHEY and CDR2 SMNVEV come from the germline V gene (reference sequence). Here the CDR3 reads CATGFLTDTQYF. CDR3 DNA: TGTGCAACAGGGTTCCTCACAGATACGCAGTATTTT.

V is TRBV4-3 and J is TRBJ2-1; D perhaps matches TRBD2 (5 bases). The CDR3 has 16 amino acids. Trimming took 0 bases from V and 3 from J, leaving 12 bases between them. Germline assignment: CDR1 LGHNA and CDR2 YSLEER. CDR3 nucleotides: TGCGCCAGCAGCCAAGAGAGGGCCAACCACTACAATGAGCAGTTCTTC. Protein product: CASSQERANHYNEQFF.

This chain uses TRBV20-1 with TRBJ2-4, with TRBD2 matching 12 bases. The V and J ends lost 1 base and 4 bases, in that order; junction bases with no gene match: 8. Per the germline V gene, CDR1 is DFQATT and CDR2 is SNEGSKA (reference sequence). The CDR3 length is 17 residues. This CDR3 reads CSARASRTSGTKNIQYF. The CDR3 DNA follows: TGCAGTGCTAGAGCCTCTCGGACTAGCGGGACTAAAAACATTCAGTACTTC.

This clonotype was detected once. The genes are TRBV6-2 or TRBV6-3 and TRBJ1-2; tentatively, D is TRBD1 (5 bases). This CDR3 contains 18 residues. V was clipped by 5 bases and J by 0 bases, with 22 bases between them. Germline V lookup: CDR1 MNHEY, CDR2 SVGEGT. The CDR3 protein is CASSQLRQTPTSNYGYTF. The CDR3 bases are TGTGCCAGCAGTCAGCTCCGACAGACCCCTACTTCTAACTATGGCTACACCTTC.

This clonotype was seen repeatedly, ten times or more. The genes are TRBV2 and TRBJ2-7, with 8 bases that match TRBD1. Per the germline V gene, CDR1 is SNHLY and CDR2 is FYNNEI. J gave up 4 bases and V 2 bases, and 10 bases lay outside the gene matches. This CDR3 spans 16 amino acids. CDR3 in DNA: TGTGCCAGCAGTGAACCCGTGACAGGGGACTCGTACGAGCAGTACTTC. Its translation is CASSEPVTGDSYEQYF.